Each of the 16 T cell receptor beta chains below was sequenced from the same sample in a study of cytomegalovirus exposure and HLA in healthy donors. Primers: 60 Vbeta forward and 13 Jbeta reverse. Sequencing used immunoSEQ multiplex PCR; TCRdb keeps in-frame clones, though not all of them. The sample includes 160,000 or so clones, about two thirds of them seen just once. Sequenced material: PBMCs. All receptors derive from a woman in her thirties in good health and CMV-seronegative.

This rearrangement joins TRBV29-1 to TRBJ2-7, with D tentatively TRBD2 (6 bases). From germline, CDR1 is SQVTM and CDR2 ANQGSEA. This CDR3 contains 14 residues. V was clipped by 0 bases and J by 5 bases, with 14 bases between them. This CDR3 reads CSVEDRRVSNEQYF. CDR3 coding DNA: TGCAGCGTTGAAGATAGGAGGGTATCTAACGAGCAGTACTTC.

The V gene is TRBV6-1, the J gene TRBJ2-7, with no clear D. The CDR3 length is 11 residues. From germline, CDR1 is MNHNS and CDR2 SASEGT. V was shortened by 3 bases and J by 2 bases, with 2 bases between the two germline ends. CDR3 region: CASSDAYEQYF. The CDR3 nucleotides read TGTGCCAGCAGTGACGCCTACGAGCAGTACTTC.

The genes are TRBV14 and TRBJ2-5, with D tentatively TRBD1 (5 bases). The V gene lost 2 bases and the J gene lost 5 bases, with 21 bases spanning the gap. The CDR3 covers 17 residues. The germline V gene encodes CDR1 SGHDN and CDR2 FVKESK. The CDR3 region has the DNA TGTGCCAGCAGCCAATTCGTGAGAGGACCTAAGGGGGAGACCCAGTACTTC. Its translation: CASSQFVRGPKGETQYF.

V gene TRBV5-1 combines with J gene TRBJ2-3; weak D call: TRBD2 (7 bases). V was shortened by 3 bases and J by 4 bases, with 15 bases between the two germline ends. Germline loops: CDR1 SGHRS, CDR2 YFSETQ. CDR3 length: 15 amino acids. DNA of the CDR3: TGCGCCAGCAGCTCTGAAGGGGGGGGAGCAGATACGCAGTATTTT. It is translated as CASSSEGGGADTQYF.

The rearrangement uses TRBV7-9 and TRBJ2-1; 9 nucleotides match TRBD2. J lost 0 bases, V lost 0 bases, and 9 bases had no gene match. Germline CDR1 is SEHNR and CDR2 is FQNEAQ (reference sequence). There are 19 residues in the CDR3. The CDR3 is CASSLASGGPTRSYNEQFF. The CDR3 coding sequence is TGTGCCAGCAGCTTAGCTAGCGGGGGCCCCACCCGCTCCTACAATGAGCAGTTCTTC.

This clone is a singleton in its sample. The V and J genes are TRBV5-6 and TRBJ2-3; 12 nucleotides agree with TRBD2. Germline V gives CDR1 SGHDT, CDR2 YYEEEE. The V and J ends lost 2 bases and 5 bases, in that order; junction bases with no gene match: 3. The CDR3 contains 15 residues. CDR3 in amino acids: CASSFLAGGQDTQYF. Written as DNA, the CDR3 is TGTGCCAGCAGCTTTCTAGCGGGGGGGCAAGATACGCAGTATTTT.

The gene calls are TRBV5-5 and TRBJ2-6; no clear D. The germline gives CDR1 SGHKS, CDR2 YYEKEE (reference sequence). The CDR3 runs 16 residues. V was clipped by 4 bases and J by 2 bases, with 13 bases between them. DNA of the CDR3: TGTGCCAGCAGCGAGAGGATGACTGCTGGGGCCAACGTCCTGACTTTC. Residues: CASSERMTAGANVLTF.

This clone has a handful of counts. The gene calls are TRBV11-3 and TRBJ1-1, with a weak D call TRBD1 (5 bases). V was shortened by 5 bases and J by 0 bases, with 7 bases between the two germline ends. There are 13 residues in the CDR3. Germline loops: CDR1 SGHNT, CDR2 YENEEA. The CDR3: CASSQGVNTEAFF. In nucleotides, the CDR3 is TGTGCCAGCAGCCAGGGCGTGAACACTGAAGCTTTCTTT.

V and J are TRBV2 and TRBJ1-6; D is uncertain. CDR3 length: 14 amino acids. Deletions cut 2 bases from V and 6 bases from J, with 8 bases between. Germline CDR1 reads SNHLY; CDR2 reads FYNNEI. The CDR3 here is CASSERVFNSPLHF. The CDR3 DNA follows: TGTGCCAGCAGTGAAAGAGTCTTTAATTCACCCCTCCACTTT.

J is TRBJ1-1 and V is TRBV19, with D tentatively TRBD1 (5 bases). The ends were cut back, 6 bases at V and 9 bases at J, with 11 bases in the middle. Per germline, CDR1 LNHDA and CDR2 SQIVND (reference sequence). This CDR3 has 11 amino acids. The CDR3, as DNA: TGTGCCAGTAGGGACACTGTACAAGCTTTCTTT. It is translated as CASRDTVQAFF. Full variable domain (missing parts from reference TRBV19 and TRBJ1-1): DGGITQSPKYLFRKEGQNVTLSCEQNLNHDAMYWYRQDPGQGLRLIYYSQIVNDFQKGDIAEGYSVSREKKESFPLTVTSAQKNPTAFYLCASRDTVQAFFGQGTRLTVV.

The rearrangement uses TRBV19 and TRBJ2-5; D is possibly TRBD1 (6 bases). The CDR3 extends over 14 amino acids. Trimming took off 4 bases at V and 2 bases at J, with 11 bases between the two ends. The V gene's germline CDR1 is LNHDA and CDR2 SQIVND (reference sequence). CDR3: CASSTLGQQETQYF. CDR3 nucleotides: TGTGCCAGTAGTACACTCGGACAGCAAGAGACCCAGTACTTC.

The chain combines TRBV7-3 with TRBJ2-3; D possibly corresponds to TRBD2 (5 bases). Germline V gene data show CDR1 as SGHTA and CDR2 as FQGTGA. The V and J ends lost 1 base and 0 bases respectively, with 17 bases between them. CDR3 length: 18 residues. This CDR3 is CASSLRPSLSQSTDTQYF. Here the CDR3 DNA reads TGTGCCAGCAGCTTAAGACCTAGCTTATCCCAGAGCACAGATACGCAGTATTTT.

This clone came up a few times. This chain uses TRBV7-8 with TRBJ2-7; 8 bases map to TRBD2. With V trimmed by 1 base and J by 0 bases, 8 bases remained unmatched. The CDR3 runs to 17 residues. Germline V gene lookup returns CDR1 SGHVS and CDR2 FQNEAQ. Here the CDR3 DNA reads TGTGCCAGCAGCTTAGTTATACTAGCGGACAGCTCCTACGAGCAGTACTTC. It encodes CASSLVILADSSYEQYF.

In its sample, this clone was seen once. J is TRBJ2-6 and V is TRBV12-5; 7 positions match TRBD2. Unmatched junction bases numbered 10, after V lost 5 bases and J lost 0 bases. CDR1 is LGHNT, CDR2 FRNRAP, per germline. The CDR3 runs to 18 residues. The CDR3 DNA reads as TGTGCTAGTGGTCCAGTCTTTACGGGGGGCTCTGGGGCCAACGTCCTGACTTTC. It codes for CASGPVFTGGSGANVLTF.

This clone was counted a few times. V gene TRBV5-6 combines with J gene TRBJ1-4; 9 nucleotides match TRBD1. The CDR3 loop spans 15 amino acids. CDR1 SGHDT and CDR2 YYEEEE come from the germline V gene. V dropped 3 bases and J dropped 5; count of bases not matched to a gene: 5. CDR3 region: CASSWSGTGNEKLFF. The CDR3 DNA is TGTGCCAGCAGCTGGTCCGGGACAGGGAATGAAAAACTGTTTTTT. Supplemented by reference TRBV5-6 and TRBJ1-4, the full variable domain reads DAGVTQSPTHLIKTRGQQVTLRCSPKSGHDTVSWYQQALGQGPQFIFQYYEEEERQRGNFPDRFSGHQFPNYSSELNVNALLLGDSALYLCASSWSGTGNEKLFFGSGTQLSVL.

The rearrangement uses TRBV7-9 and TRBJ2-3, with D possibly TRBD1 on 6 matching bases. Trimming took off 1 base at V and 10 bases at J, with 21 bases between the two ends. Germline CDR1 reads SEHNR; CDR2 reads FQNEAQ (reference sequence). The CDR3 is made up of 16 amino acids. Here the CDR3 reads CASSLVLGGASPAQYF. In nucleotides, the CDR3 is TGTGCCAGCAGCTTAGTCTTAGGGGGAGCGTCCCCCGCGCAGTATTTT.